This TCR beta chain originates from a study of blood T cells in healthy people across ages. In its sample, this clonotype was seen many times. Its antigen remains unknown. A sample-barcoded 5' primer and a J-beta primer mix were used in a second PCR of roughly 7 to 11 cycles. Researchers report that each sample yielded at least 2.5 million CDR3-containing paired-end reads. TCRdb reprocessed the 5' RACE reads with MiXCR, giving one entry per CDR3 protein. This sample has roughly 700,000 distinct CDR3 sequences, with 32% found just once. General study results and limits: Estimates based on one million T cells were treated as lower bounds.

The V end was cut by 5 bases, the J end by 2 bases, with 19 bases between. CDR1 SEHNR and CDR2 FQNEAQ come from the germline V gene (reference sequence). The CDR3 is 16 amino acids. The sample providers were healthy Caucasian people from Russia, aged about 6 to 95. Peripheral blood from each donor was collected in a volume of approximately 10 milliliters. What was sequenced was blood. The receptor was isolated from a woman of 80 years or more in good health. J is TRBJ2-7 and V is TRBV7-9; D may correspond to TRBD1 or TRBD2 (5 bases each). The CDR3 is CASSPISGRKTYEQYF. CDR3 DNA: TGTGCCAGCAGCCCCATCTCGGGACGAAAGACCTACGAGCAGTACTTC.